Listed here are 6 T cell receptor beta chains from one sample, sequenced in a study of Ad26.COV2.S vaccination and SARS-CoV-2 variants. Sequencing used immunoSEQ multiplex PCR; TCRdb keeps in-frame clones, though not all of them. The sample has hundreds of thousands of clones, 80% to 90% seen once. This sample's treatment: about 20 received Ad26.COV2.S at low or high dose, single or two shots; five or six received placebo; per-sample allocation not given. Specimens were obtained on day 63 following the first vaccine or placebo injection. Sequencing was performed on peripheral blood, taken in a trial of Ad26.COV2.S vaccine versus placebo. The receptors were sampled from a person aged 18-65 years who received the Ad26.COV2.S COVID-19 vaccine or a placebo.

The chain joins TRBV29-1 to TRBJ2-5, with 8 bases matching TRBD1. V shed 4 bases and J 5 bases; nucleotides not matched to a gene: 6. CDR3 length: 13 amino acids. Germline lookup yields CDR1 SQVTM and CDR2 ANQGSEA. The CDR3 loop is CSVGETGVETQYF. CDR3 nucleotides: TGCAGCGTTGGGGAGACAGGGGTGGAGACCCAGTACTTC.

The V and J genes are TRBV7-2 and TRBJ1-5; maybe TRBD1 (5 bases). CDR1 is SGHTA, CDR2 FQGNSA, per germline. Between the trimmed V and J ends, which lost 5 bases and 5 bases, there was a span of 10 bases. The CDR3 runs 13 residues. The CDR3 coding sequence is TGTGCCAGCAGCCCCGACAGACATCAGCCCCAGCATTTT. Its translation: CASSPDRHQPQHF.

About this clone: A read error may account for a junction end that differs from germline. V is TRBV30 and J is TRBJ1-3, with a possible D match to TRBD1 (5 bases). There are 12 residues in the CDR3. Germline assignment: CDR1 GTSNPN and CDR2 SVGIG (reference sequence). The CDR3 spells CGNRMTGNTIYF. Written as DNA, the CDR3 is TGCGGAAACAGGATGACTGGAAACACCATATATTTT.

A few counts support this clone. The chain couples TRBV10-1 to TRBJ2-7; TRBD1 matches 8 bases. This CDR3 has 12 amino acids. V was clipped by 6 bases and J by 6 bases; unmatched bases: 4. Germline lookup yields CDR1 WNHNN and CDR2 SYGVQD (reference sequence). The CDR3 DNA follows: TGCGCCAGCAGCCTCCAGGGGGCCGAGCAGTACTTC. Translated: CASSLQGAEQYF.

This clone was recorded only once. This chain uses TRBV11-3 with TRBJ2-2; a possible D gene is TRBD2 (6 bases). Trimming left V 5 bases short and J 6 bases short, with 22 bases between. This CDR3 region has 17 residues. CDR1 is SGHNT and CDR2 is YENEEA in the germline V gene. CDR3 loop: CASSPDGSTGQAGELFF. CDR3 nucleotides: TGTGCCAGCAGCCCAGACGGGAGCACAGGCCAGGCCGGGGAGCTGTTTTTT.

The chain joins TRBV7-9 to TRBJ2-1, with D maybe TRBD2 (6 bases). With 4 bases removed from V and 8 bases from J, the gap between germline ends came to 18 bases. Germline CDR1 and CDR2: SEHNR and FQNEAQ (reference sequence). The CDR3 runs 15 residues. The DNA of the CDR3 is TGTGCCAGCAGCTCGGTCGCCGGGAGTAGAGATGAGCAGTTCTTC. Protein sequence: CASSSVAGSRDEQFF. Looking up the rest from reference TRBV7-9 and TRBJ2-1 gives the full variable domain: DTGVSQNPRHKITKRGQNVTFRCDPISEHNRLYWYRQTLGQGPEFLTYFQNEAQLEKSRLLSDRFSAERPKGSFSTLEIQRTEQGDSAMYLCASSSVAGSRDEQFFGPGTRLTVL.